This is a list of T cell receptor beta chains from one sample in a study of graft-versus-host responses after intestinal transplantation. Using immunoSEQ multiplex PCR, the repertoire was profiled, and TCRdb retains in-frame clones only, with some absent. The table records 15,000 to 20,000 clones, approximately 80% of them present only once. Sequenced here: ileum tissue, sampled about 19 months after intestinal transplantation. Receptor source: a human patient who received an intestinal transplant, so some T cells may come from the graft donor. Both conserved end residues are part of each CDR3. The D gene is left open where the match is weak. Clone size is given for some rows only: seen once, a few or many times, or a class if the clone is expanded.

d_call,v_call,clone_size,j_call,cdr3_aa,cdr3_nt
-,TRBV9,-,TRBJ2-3,CASNWQSGTDTQYF,TGTGCCAGCAACTGGCAGTCCGGCACAGATACGCAGTATTTT
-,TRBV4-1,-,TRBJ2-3,CASSQDPTIRGTDTQYF,TGCGCCAGCAGCCAAGATCCGACAATAAGGGGGACAGATACGCAGTATTTT
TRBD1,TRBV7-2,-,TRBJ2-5,CASSRTGLVTETQYF,TGTGCCAGCAGCCGGACAGGGCTGGTAACAGAGACCCAGTACTTC
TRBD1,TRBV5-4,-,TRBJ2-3,CASSLRDRGADTQYF,TGTGCCAGCAGCTTAAGAGACAGGGGAGCAGATACGCAGTATTTT
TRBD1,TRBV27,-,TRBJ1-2,CASSLTRYPRDSGYTF,TGTGCCAGCAGTTTAACTAGATATCCCCGGGACAGCGGCTACACCTTC
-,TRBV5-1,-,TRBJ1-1,CASSFGGRVMNTEAFF,TGCGCCAGCAGCTTTGGGGGGCGGGTCATGAACACTGAAGCTTTCTTT
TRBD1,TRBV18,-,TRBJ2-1,CASSPRTGGYNEQFF,TGTGCCAGCTCACCACGGACAGGGGGCTACAATGAGCAGTTCTTC
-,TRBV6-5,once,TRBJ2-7,CATLRTASSYEQYF,TGTGCCACCCTTCGGACTGCCAGCTCCTACGAGCAGTACTTC
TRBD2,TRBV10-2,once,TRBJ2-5,CATIGLAGGPGSGETQYF,TGCGCCACGATAGGACTAGCGGGGGGGCCGGGTAGCGGAGAGACCCAGTACTTC
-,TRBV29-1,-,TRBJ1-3,CSVASGAPGNTIYF,TGCAGCGTTGCGTCAGGGGCTCCTGGAAACACCATATATTTT
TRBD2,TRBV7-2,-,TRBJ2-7,CASSSGTSGGGYEQYF,TGTGCCAGCAGCTCGGGGACTAGCGGGGGTGGTTACGAGCAGTACTTC
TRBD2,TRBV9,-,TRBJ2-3,CASTPTSGGPSTDTQYF,TGTGCCAGCACACCCACAAGCGGGGGGCCCAGCACAGATACGCAGTATTTT
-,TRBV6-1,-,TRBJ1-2,CASSERDQGNYGYTF,TGTGCCAGCAGTGAGAGGGACCAGGGAAACTATGGCTACACCTTC
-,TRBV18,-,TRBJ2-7,CASSPSLALFEQYF,TGTGCCAGCTCACCATCGTTGGCTCTCTTCGAGCAGTACTTC
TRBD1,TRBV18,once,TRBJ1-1,CASSPRTGEHGFF,TGTGCCAGCTCACCAAGAACAGGGGAGCATGGTTTCTTT
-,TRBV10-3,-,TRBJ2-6,CATETFGANVLTF,TGTGCCACGGAGACATTTGGGGCCAACGTCCTGACTTTC
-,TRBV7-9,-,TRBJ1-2,CASGHSSNYGYTF,TGTGCCAGCGGGCACTCTTCAAACTATGGCTACACCTTC
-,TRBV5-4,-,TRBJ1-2,CASRNHYGYTF,TGTGCCAGCAGGAACCACTATGGCTACACCTTC
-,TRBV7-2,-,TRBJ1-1,CASSLALDTGEAFF,TGTGCCAGCAGCTTAGCGCTTGACACCGGGGAAGCTTTCTTT
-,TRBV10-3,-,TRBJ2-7,CAIQGSYEQYF,TGTGCCATCCAGGGGTCCTACGAGCAGTACTTC
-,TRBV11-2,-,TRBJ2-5,CASSWIAPTSEQETQYF,TGTGCCAGCAGCTGGATTGCCCCGACCTCCGAACAGGAGACCCAGTACTTC